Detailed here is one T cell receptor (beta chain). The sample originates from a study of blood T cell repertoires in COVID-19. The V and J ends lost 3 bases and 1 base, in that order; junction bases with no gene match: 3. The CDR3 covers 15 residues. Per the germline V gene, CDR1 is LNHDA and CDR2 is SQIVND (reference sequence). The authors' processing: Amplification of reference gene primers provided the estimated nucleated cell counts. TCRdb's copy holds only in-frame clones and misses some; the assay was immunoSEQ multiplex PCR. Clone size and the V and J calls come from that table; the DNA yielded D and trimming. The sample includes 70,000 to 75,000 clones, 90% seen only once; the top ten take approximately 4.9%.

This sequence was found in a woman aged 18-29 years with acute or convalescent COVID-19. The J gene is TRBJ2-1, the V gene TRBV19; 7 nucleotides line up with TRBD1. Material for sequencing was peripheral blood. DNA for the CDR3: TGTGCCAGTAGTATTGGGACAGTTTCCTACAATGAGCAGTTCTTC. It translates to CASSIGTVSYNEQFF. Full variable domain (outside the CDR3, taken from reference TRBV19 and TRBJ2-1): DGGITQSPKYLFRKEGQNVTLSCEQNLNHDAMYWYRQDPGQGLRLIYYSQIVNDFQKGDIAEGYSVSREKKESFPLTVTSAQKNPTAFYLCASSIGTVSYNEQFFGPGTRLTVL.